This T cell receptor (beta chain) was retrieved from a study of cytomegalovirus exposure and HLA in healthy donors. PCR amplification relied on 60 Vbeta primers (plus 13 Jbeta primers). Under the authors' procedure: Unique TCR beta chains totaled some 88 million in a later count, with roughly 10 million of them shared. Sequencing used immunoSEQ multiplex PCR; TCRdb keeps in-frame clones, though not all of them. V, J and clone size reflect that table, while D and trimming were determined from the DNA. Among around 130,000 clones listed, approximately 89% were seen once. The CDR3 has 15 residues. V lost 2 bases to trimming and J lost 3 bases; unmatched junction nucleotides: 6. The V gene's germline CDR1 is MNHEY and CDR2 SVGAGI. This clone was observed a few times. Its antigen is undetermined. Broader study findings: Certain sequence variants were highly shared and formed a cluster, and this cluster was likely a sequencing artifact. A later analysis linked a missense variant in DCLRE1C to the trimming of TCR beta V and J genes.

The sample was PBMCs. The chain employs TRBV6-5 and TRBJ2-7; 8 nucleotides line up with TRBD1. This receptor was taken from a woman aged 25 to 39 in good health and CMV-seropositive. This CDR3 is CASSYPGQGIYEQYF. The CDR3 nucleotides are TGTGCCAGCAGTTACCCCGGACAGGGTATCTACGAGCAGTACTTC.